This TCR beta chain was sequenced for a study of monozygotic twins with inflammatory bowel disease. TCRdb derives one entry per CDR3 protein from the 5' RACE reads, leaving out DNA. The sample totals about 210,000 distinct CDR3 sequences. To note about this clonotype: Its antigen is still unknown.

Broader study findings: Whereas healthy co-twins had higher TCRbeta diversity (inverse Simpson), IBD patients had lower diversity.

This TCR was recovered from a human donor with ulcerative colitis or Crohn's disease, or a healthy co-twin of an affected twin (not recorded which). Sequencing input: blood.

The CDR3 loop is CAISGYTEKGYNEQFF. The V gene is TRBV10-3, the J gene TRBJ2-1. Germline V gene sequence: CDR1 ENHRY, CDR2 SYGVKD. This CDR3 spans 16 amino acids.